This T cell receptor (beta chain) was identified in a study of graft-versus-host responses after intestinal transplantation. This table comes from immunoSEQ multiplex PCR, and its TCRdb copy is limited to in-frame clones, with some not included. The repertoire holds some 85,000 clones, with around nine tenths as singletons. The CDR3 contains 16 residues. Deletions cut 2 bases from V and 4 bases from J, with 15 bases between. The germline CDR1 and CDR2 sequences are MGHRA and YSYEKL. To note about this clone: Its antigen is undetermined.

The sample in question was unstimulated CD8+ T cells sorted from spleen or lymph node cells, obtained before transplant. The genes are TRBV4-1 and TRBJ1-3, with D maybe TRBD1 (6 bases). The TCR sequence derives from a human donor who was the organ donor for an intestinal transplant. Here the CDR3 DNA reads TGCGCCAGCAGCCAATTTACAGGGTTGATCGGAAACACCATATATTTT. Protein: CASSQFTGLIGNTIYF.